This entry is about one T cell receptor beta chain. This clonotype was recorded a few times. The antigen it recognizes is unknown. No base quality information exists; no much larger clone differs at one position. These data originate in a study listed by TCRdb under 2016. The receptor library was made with RT-PCR. Sequencing instrument: Illumina MiSeq. TCRdb reprocessing: public reads trimmed at Q25 with fastp, clones called with MiXCR, in-frame beta chains kept. CDR3 protein sequences are deduplicated, and each keeps its most common genes and DNA. In all, the sample holds approximately 720,000 distinct CDR3 sequences, and 12% to 15% of those were seen once. The top ten hold roughly 3.6% of the sample. Cut back by 5 bases and 7 bases, the V and J ends lie 9 bases apart. The CDR1 and CDR2 encoded by the germline V gene are SGHTA and FQGNSA. Its CDR3 holds 11 amino acids, cysteine through phenylalanine. The kept DNA is CDR3 alone, 33 bases in frame from the first base.

The sequenced sample was memory CD4+ T cells from blood. The receptor comes from a female donor in good health, serving as a healthy control. The sequence links TRBV7-2 to TRBJ2-7, with TRBD2 perhaps the D gene, on 5 matching bases. The bases are TGTGCCAGCAGCCCAGAGCGGGAGCAGTACTTC. Protein translation: CASSPEREQYF.